Each of the 5 T cell receptor beta chains below was sequenced from the same sample in a study of cytomegalovirus exposure and HLA in healthy donors. Amplification used 60 Vbeta primers and 13 Jbeta primers. The protocol was immunoSEQ multiplex PCR, while the TCRdb copy is restricted to in-frame clones and leaves out a portion. The sample contains about 160,000 clones, 70% to 80% of which appear only once. Sequenced: PBMCs. The receptors were gathered from a male donor in good health and CMV-seronegative.

The CDR3 spells CASSQDVIATDTQYF. CDR3 DNA sequence: TGCGCCAGCAGCCAAGATGTTATTGCGACAGATACGCAGTATTTT. The chain uses TRBV4-3 and TRBJ2-3, with D uncertain. The CDR3 has 15 amino acids. From germline, CDR1 is LGHNA and CDR2 YSLEER. Trimming removed 0 bases from V and 3 bases from J, with 10 bases in between.

The V and J genes are TRBV5-4 and TRBJ2-1; 11 nucleotides align to TRBD2. The CDR3 has 15 residues. Germline V CDR1 and CDR2: SGHNT, YYREEE (reference sequence). Unmatched junction bases numbered 3, after V lost 3 bases and J lost 4 bases. CDR3: CASSSGLAGYNEQFF. The CDR3 DNA is TGTGCCAGCAGCTCCGGACTAGCGGGTTACAATGAGCAGTTCTTC.

The V call is TRBV15, the J call TRBJ1-5, with D perhaps matching TRBD1 (5 bases). Trimming took off 1 base at V and 2 bases at J, with 6 bases between the two ends. Per the germline V gene, CDR1 is LNHNV and CDR2 is YYDKDF (reference sequence). The CDR3 sequence is 14 residues long. CDR3 sequence (DNA): TGTGCCACCAGCAGAGGGGGGGGCAATCAGCCCCAGCATTTT. It specifies CATSRGGGNQPQHF.

The table lists this clone with a count of one. Distinct nucleotide sequences in the sample also encode this CDR3. V and J are TRBV27 and TRBJ2-7; the match to TRBD2 covers 8 bases. Trimming cost V 4 bases and J 6 bases; bases outside gene matches: 11. The CDR3 runs to 15 residues. The germline gives CDR1 MNHEY, CDR2 SMNVEV (reference sequence). CDR3 loop: CASSSWAGGGVEQYF. For the CDR3, the DNA is TGTGCCAGCAGTTCGTGGGCGGGAGGCGGGGTCGAGCAGTACTTC.

This chain links TRBV5-5 with TRBJ2-1, with D possibly matching TRBD1 (5 bases). Trimming cost V 4 bases and J 5 bases, with 13 bases left between them. In germline, CDR1 is SGHKS, CDR2 YYEKEE (reference sequence). CDR3 length: 14 residues. The CDR3 DNA reads TGTGCCAGCAGCCCGGCGACAGCCCACAATGAGCAGTTCTTC. It is translated as CASSPATAHNEQFF.